These 22 T cell receptor beta chains originate from one sample sequenced in a study of blood T cell repertoires in COVID-19. Produced via immunoSEQ multiplex PCR; TCRdb's table is partial and in-frame only. The data contain around 310,000 clones, approximately 88% of them singletons. Sequencing input: PBMCs or T cells enriched from blood (not recorded which). The origin of the receptors is a man aged 30 to 39 who had recovered from COVID-19.

The rearrangement joins TRBV3-1 (or the pseudogene TRBV3-2) to TRBJ2-1; tentative D call: TRBD1 (6 bases). There are 13 residues in the CDR3. Germline CDR1 LGHDT, CDR2 YNNKEL (reference sequence). Trimming stripped 2 bases from V and 7 bases from J, with 9 bases between. The CDR3 region has the DNA TGTGCCAGCAGCCAAAGCAGGGGTAATGAGCAGTTCTTC. Protein product: CASSQSRGNEQFF.

V gene TRBV28 combines with J gene TRBJ2-7; D gene uncertain. The CDR3 extends over 15 amino acids. Trimming pared 1 base from V and 6 bases from J, leaving 16 bases between. The V gene's germline CDR1 is MDHEN and CDR2 SYDVKM. CDR3: CASSLLQITYSEQYF. As DNA, the CDR3 is TGTGCCAGCAGTTTATTACAGATCACTTACTCCGAGCAGTACTTC.

This clone has more than one count but fewer than ten. V and J are TRBV7-8 and TRBJ1-5; 7 positions match TRBD1. Germline-derived CDR1 and CDR2 are SGHVS and FQNEAQ. V lost 0 bases, J lost 6 bases, and 8 bases stayed unmatched. The CDR3 covers 16 residues. CDR3 nucleotides: TGTGCCAGCAGCTTAGCCCCACAGGGGACCTCTCAGCCCCAGCATTTT. Translating it yields CASSLAPQGTSQPQHF.

The chain uses TRBV15 and TRBJ1-2, with TRBD1 identical over 9 bases. CDR1 is LNHNV and CDR2 is YYDKDF in the germline V gene (reference sequence). This CDR3 is built from 16 residues. J gave up 7 bases and V 1 base, and 10 bases lay outside the gene matches. The CDR3: CATSRVGGQGLGGYTF. As DNA, the CDR3 is TGTGCCACCAGCAGAGTAGGAGGACAGGGGCTCGGTGGCTACACCTTC.

The rearrangement links TRBV21-1 to TRBJ2-1; TRBD2, the D gene given by the table, was not confirmed from the DNA. TRBV21-1 is described as a pseudogene. The CDR3 length is 14 residues. CDR3 nucleotides: TGTGCCAGTCCGCCTTGCGGGGCCCGCAATGAGCAGTTCTTC. Amino acid sequence: CASPPCGARNEQFF.

The gene calls are TRBV15 and TRBJ2-7; 7 nucleotides line up with TRBD1. The CDR3 loop spans 15 amino acids. Germline lookup yields CDR1 LNHNV and CDR2 YYDKDF (reference sequence). Trimming took 1 base from V and 1 from J; bases not matched to a gene: 4. The CDR3 region has the DNA TGTGCCACCAGCAGAGGGGCGGACAGGTCCTACGAGCAGTACTTC. It yields the protein CATSRGADRSYEQYF.

This sequence joins TRBV4-2 and TRBJ1-3, with 10 bases fitting TRBD1. There are 16 residues in the CDR3. J was trimmed by 2 bases and V by 1 base; bases with no gene match: 2. Germline V gives CDR1 LGHNA, CDR2 YNFKEQ. Written as DNA, the CDR3 is TGTGCCAGCAGCCAAGGGGGGACAGGGGCTGGAAACACCATATATTTT. Its protein is CASSQGGTGAGNTIYF.

This clone was detected a few times. The chain combines TRBV9 with TRBJ1-1; D gene uncertain. Per germline, CDR1 SGDLS and CDR2 YYNGEE. The CDR3 consists of 17 residues. The germline V and J ends were trimmed by 0 bases and 0 bases, with 15 bases remaining between them. The CDR3 loop is CASSVGVARTLNTEAFF. The CDR3 DNA follows: TGTGCCAGCAGCGTAGGTGTTGCGAGGACTTTGAACACTGAAGCTTTCTTT.

This chain uses TRBV29-1 with TRBJ2-3, with D unresolved. CDR3 size: 11 residues. From germline, CDR1 is SQVTM and CDR2 ANQGSEA. The ends were cut back, 8 bases at V and 2 bases at J, with 8 bases in the middle. The CDR3 is CSWLNTDTQYF. CDR3 DNA: TGCAGCTGGCTGAACACAGATACGCAGTATTTT.

The chain employs TRBV5-1 and TRBJ2-1; D ambiguous. The germline CDR1 and CDR2 sequences are SGHRS and YFSETQ. The CDR3 loop spans 12 amino acids. Trimming pared 9 bases from V and 0 bases from J, leaving 7 bases between. The CDR3 loop reads CATRSSYNEQFF. In DNA form, the CDR3 reads TGCGCCACTCGTAGCTCCTACAATGAGCAGTTCTTC.

The genes are TRBV29-1 and TRBJ2-5; D ambiguous. The CDR3 is 13 amino acids. Germline CDR1 SQVTM, CDR2 ANQGSEA. Trimming shortened V by 0 bases and J by 2 bases, and 7 bases separated the two germline ends. The CDR3 protein is CSVEEQPQETQYF. The CDR3 region has the DNA TGCAGCGTTGAAGAACAGCCTCAAGAGACCCAGTACTTC.

V gene TRBV10-3 combines with J gene TRBJ1-5, with a tentative D call TRBD1 (6 bases). The V gene lost 2 bases and the J gene lost 3 bases, with 17 bases spanning the gap. CDR1 ENHRY and CDR2 SYGVKD come from the germline V gene. The CDR3 consists of 17 residues. This CDR3 is CAISERGGGGNNQPQHF. The CDR3 DNA sequence: TGTGCCATCAGTGAGAGGGGGGGTGGTGGCAACAATCAGCCCCAGCATTTT.

The CDR3 DNA is TGTGCCAGCACCCAGCCGGGGGGCACTGAAGCTTTCTTT. Protein sequence: CASTQPGGTEAFF. This chain links TRBV28 with TRBJ1-1, with D possibly matching TRBD1 (5 bases). CDR3 length equals 13 residues. Between the trimmed V and J ends, which lost 7 bases and 4 bases, there was a span of 13 bases. The germline CDR1 and CDR2 sequences are MDHEN and SYDVKM.

The chain links TRBV6-5 to TRBJ1-2; D may be TRBD1 (6 bases). Trimming took off 0 bases at V and 8 bases at J, with 13 bases between the two ends. Germline V gene sequence: CDR1 MNHEY, CDR2 SVGAGI. CDR3 length equals 14 residues. The chain's CDR3 is CASSYSWGGRGYTF. As DNA, the CDR3 is TGTGCCAGCAGTTACTCATGGGGGGGCCGGGGCTACACCTTC.

This clone was counted a single time. This chain connects TRBV5-1 to TRBJ2-7, with 7 bases that match TRBD1. Per the germline V gene, CDR1 is SGHRS and CDR2 is YFSETQ. The V gene end was trimmed by 0 bases and the J gene end by 6 bases; junction bases not matched to a gene: 9. This CDR3 has 15 amino acids. CDR3 bases: TGCGCCAGCAGCTTGGGCCGCGAGACAGGGAGCGAGCAGTACTTC. Its translation: CASSLGRETGSEQYF.

The chain employs TRBV7-2 and TRBJ2-3, with 7 bases matching TRBD1. CDR1 is SGHTA and CDR2 is FQGNSA in the germline V gene. Trimming took 11 bases from V and 3 from J; bases not matched to a gene: 8. This CDR3 is 13 amino acids long. CDR3 nucleotide sequence: TGTGCCGGTGACAGGGTTTATACAGATACGCAGTATTTT. Translated, it gives CAGDRVYTDTQYF.

The rearrangement joins TRBV12-5 to TRBJ2-1, with a tentative D call TRBD2 (5 bases). The CDR3 has 13 amino acids. CDR1 is LGHNT and CDR2 is FRNRAP in the germline V gene. Trimming took 1 base from V and 8 from J, leaving 9 bases between them. As DNA, the CDR3 is TGTGCTAGTGGTTTGGACGGGGTACATGAGCAGTTCTTC. It specifies CASGLDGVHEQFF. Complete variable domain (other parts from reference TRBV12-5 and TRBJ2-1): DARVTQTPRHKVTEMGQEVTMRCQPILGHNTVFWYRQTMMQGLELLAYFRNRAPLDDSGMPKDRFSAEMPDATLATLKIQPSEPRDSAVYFCASGLDGVHEQFFGPGTRLTVL.

This chain links TRBV6-2 or TRBV6-3 with TRBJ1-5; tentatively, D is TRBD1 (6 bases). The germline V gene encodes CDR1 MNHEY and CDR2 SVGEGT. The V end lost 5 bases, the J end lost 5 bases, and 16 bases lay between the germline ends. The CDR3 totals 15 residues. CDR3 sequence (DNA): TGTGCCAGCAGTCTCGCCGGGACACATTATCAGCCCCAGCATTTT. Translating it yields CASSLAGTHYQPQHF.

The CDR3: CASSHTTNTEAFF. The CDR3 DNA is TGTGCCAGCAGTCATACTACGAACACTGAAGCTTTCTTT. V usage is TRBV6-2 or TRBV6-3 and J usage is TRBJ1-1; D uncertain. Germline V gives CDR1 MNHEY, CDR2 SVGEGT. The CDR3 consists of 13 residues. V was cut by 5 bases and J by 1 base, with 8 bases left in between.

This chain connects TRBV6-6 to TRBJ1-5; D may be TRBD1 (6 bases). V gave up 0 bases and J gave up 3 bases, with 12 bases separating them. CDR3 length equals 16 residues. Germline CDR1 is MNHNY and CDR2 is SVGAGI (reference sequence). The CDR3 sequence: CASSYSAGAPNQPQHF. The CDR3 DNA reads as TGTGCCAGCAGTTACTCAGCAGGGGCCCCCAATCAGCCCCAGCATTTT.

The chain couples TRBV11-3 to TRBJ2-1, with 16 bases identical to TRBD2. CDR1 is SGHNT and CDR2 is YENEEA in the germline V gene. V gave up 4 bases and J gave up 9 bases; unmatched junction bases: 3. This CDR3 spans 15 amino acids. For the CDR3, the DNA is TGTGCCAGCAGCTCGGGACTAGCGGGGGGGATTGAGCAGTTCTTC. Residues: CASSSGLAGGIEQFF.

The CDR3: CASRSTGTATEKLFF. DNA for the CDR3: TGCGCCAGCAGATCCACCGGGACAGCAACTGAAAAACTGTTTTTT. The rearrangement joins TRBV5-1 to TRBJ1-4; the match to TRBD1 covers 7 bases. This CDR3 has 15 residues. CDR1 is SGHRS, CDR2 YFSETQ, per germline. Germline trimming cut 5 bases from V and 7 bases from J; bases unmatched to any gene: 11.